A selection of T cell receptor beta chains follows, all from one sample in a study of long-term antiretroviral therapy in people with HIV. Here immunoSEQ multiplex PCR was the method, and the copy in TCRdb shows in-frame clones only, minus some. The sample has tens of thousands of clones; approximately 94% are singletons. The sample was unsorted PBMCs, taken 4.1 years after starting antiretroviral therapy. Receptors originate from a woman in her forties or fifties with HIV. Both conserved end residues are part of each CDR3. D genes are given only for firm matches. Only some rows state a clone size, as once, few, many or a class for expanded clones.

J | D | V | length | size | DNA | CDR3
TRBJ1-1 | - | TRBV5-1 | 13 | - | TGCGCCAGCAGCTTGTCGATGAACACTGAAGCTTTCTTT | CASSLSMNTEAFF
TRBJ2-7 | TRBD2 | TRBV2 | 16 | - | TGTGCCAGCAGTGAAAGGCTAGCGGGGGCTACCTACGAGCAGTACTTC | CASSERLAGATYEQYF
TRBJ1-3 | - | TRBV9 | 13 | - | TGTGCCAGCAATTCGGGGGCCAGAAACACCATATATTTT | CASNSGARNTIYF
TRBJ2-5 | TRBD2 | TRBV5-6 | 14 | - | TGTGCCAGCAGCGGCAGCGGGGGGGGAGAGACCCAGTACTTC | CASSGSGGGETQYF
TRBJ2-5 | - | TRBV10-3 | 15 | - | TGTGCCATCAGTGAGTCTCCCGGAGGGGTAGAGACCCAGTACTTC | CAISESPGGVETQYF
TRBJ2-5 | TRBD2 | TRBV10-3 | 16 | - | TGTGCCATCAGTGCACCTGGGGGGACTAGCGACGAGACCCAGTACTTC | CAISAPGGTSDETQYF
TRBJ1-5 | - | TRBV7-6 | 14 | - | TGTGCCAGCAGCTCCGGACAGCCCAATCAGCCCCAGCATTTT | CASSSGQPNQPQHF
TRBJ1-3 | - | TRBV10-3 | 13 | - | TGTGCCATCACTTGGGACTCTGGAAACACCATATATTTT | CAITWDSGNTIYF
TRBJ2-3 | - | TRBV11-2 | 15 | - | TGTGCCAGCAGCTCCTTGACAAGACGCACAGATACGCAGTATTTT | CASSSLTRRTDTQYF
TRBJ2-5 | TRBD1 | TRBV2 | 13 | - | TGTGCCAGCAGGGTCGACAGGGCGGAGACCCAGTACTTC | CASRVDRAETQYF
TRBJ2-7 | TRBD1 | TRBV27 | 17 | - | TGTGCCAGCAGCGAATTGGGACAGGGGGGTACCTCCTACGAGCAGTACTTC | CASSELGQGGTSYEQYF
TRBJ1-1 | - | TRBV5-1 | 15 | - | TGCGCCAGCAGCTTGCGCGCCAGTATGAACACTGAAGCTTTCTTT | CASSLRASMNTEAFF
TRBJ2-7 | TRBD1 | TRBV19 | 14 | - | TGTGCCAGTAGTATAGGCAGGGGGCCCTACGAGCAGTACTTC | CASSIGRGPYEQYF
TRBJ2-1 | - | TRBV7-9 | 18 | once | TGTGCCAGCAGCCGATACTTTCAGGCGGGGCTTTCCTACAATGAGCAGTTCTTC | CASSRYFQAGLSYNEQFF
TRBJ2-5 | - | TRBV6-6 | 13 | once | TGTGCCAGCAGTCCCGAGGGGGGAGAGACCCAGTACTTC | CASSPEGGETQYF
TRBJ2-7 | TRBD1 | TRBV5-8 | 14 | - | TGTGCCAGCCCGACCGGGACAGAAGACTACGAGCAGTACTTC | CASPTGTEDYEQYF
TRBJ1-6 | - | TRBV2 | 15 | - | TGTGCCAGCAGGGATGGTCGGGGTGGCAATTCACCCCTCCACTTT | CASRDGRGGNSPLHF
TRBJ1-2 | - | TRBV19 | 12 | - | TGTGCCAGTAATACCGGGATGGGTGGCTACACCTTC | CASNTGMGGYTF
TRBJ2-5 | TRBD1 | TRBV11-1 | 14 | once | TGTGCCAGCAGCCGAGGACAGGGGCGACAGACCCAGTACTTC | CASSRGQGRQTQYF
TRBJ1-1 | - | TRBV30 | 16 | few | TGTGCCTGGAGCCCGCTGGTGGGAGGCCGGAGCACTGAAGCTTTCTTT | CAWSPLVGGRSTEAFF
TRBJ1-6 | TRBD1 | TRBV27 | 17 | - | TGTGCCAGCAGTAACTCACAGGGGGCGATCTTGGATTCACCCCTCCACTTT | CASSNSQGAILDSPLHF
TRBJ1-2 | - | TRBV7-3 | 13 | - | TGTGCCAGCAGCTTAACCGGGGGAGAGGGCTACACCTTC | CASSLTGGEGYTF
TRBJ1-6 | TRBD1 | TRBV4-1 | 17 | - | TGCGCCAGCAGCCAAGATCCGACGAGGACAGGGTATTCACCCCTCCACTTT | CASSQDPTRTGYSPLHF
TRBJ2-7 | - | TRBV9 | 14 | - | TGTGCCAGCAGCGTAGGGGACGCGTCTTACGAGCAGTACTTC | CASSVGDASYEQYF
TRBJ1-6 | - | TRBV6-5 | 13 | - | TGTGCCAGCAGCAGGGGACATAATTCACCCCTCCACTTT | CASSRGHNSPLHF
TRBJ1-1 | - | TRBV30 | 14 | - | TGTGCCTGGAGTGTACGTGGGGCGACCACTGAAGCTTTCTTT | CAWSVRGATTEAFF
TRBJ1-1 | - | TRBV19 | 14 | - | TGTGCCAGTAGTATAAGAGACAGTATATCTGAAGCTTTCTTT | CASSIRDSISEAFF
TRBJ2-2 | - | TRBV5-4 | 14 | - | TGTGCCAGCAGCTTGGCAGGGGCGACCGGGGAGCTGTTTTTT | CASSLAGATGELFF
TRBJ1-2 | TRBD1 | TRBV4-1 | 16 | once | TGCGCCAGCAGCCAAGGCGTCCCGGGACAGATATATGGCTACACCTTC | CASSQGVPGQIYGYTF
TRBJ1-2 | - | TRBV18 | 12 | - | TGTGCCAGCTCACCGGACAGCTATGGCTACACCTTC | CASSPDSYGYTF
TRBJ2-3 | - | TRBV15 | 15 | - | TGTGCCACCAGCAGAGTACAGGGTAGCACAGATACGCAGTATTTT | CATSRVQGSTDTQYF
TRBJ2-3 | - | TRBV27 | 16 | - | TGTGCCAGCAGTTTACCCCGAAGACAGGGCACAGATACGCAGTATTTT | CASSLPRRQGTDTQYF
TRBJ2-5 | - | TRBV6-6 | 10 | - | TGTGCCAGAAGCTCCGGTGCCCAGTACTTC | CARSSGAQYF
TRBJ1-4 | - | TRBV6-1 | 14 | - | TGTGCCAGCAGTGGGGGGGCGACTAATGAAAAACTGTTTTTT | CASSGGATNEKLFF
TRBJ2-2 | - | TRBV12-5 | 15 | once | TGTGCTAGTGGTTTGGCCGGACGGAACACCGGGGAGCTGTTTTTT | CASGLAGRNTGELFF
TRBJ2-5 | - | TRBV6-5 | 16 | - | TGTGCCAGCAGTTACTCGTACGTCCTCTCTTCAGAGAACCAGTACTTC | CASSYSYVLSSENQYF
TRBJ2-7 | - | TRBV21-1 | 13 | - | TGTGCCAGCAGCACTGGGAGGTCCTACGAGCAGTACTTC | CASSTGRSYEQYF
TRBJ2-7 | - | TRBV30 | 13 | - | TGTGCCTGGAGTCGGGCGGTCAGTTACGAGCAGTACTTC | CAWSRAVSYEQYF
TRBJ1-1 | - | TRBV9 | 13 | - | TGTGCCAGCAGCGTAGCACGAAACACTGAAGCTTTCTTT | CASSVARNTEAFF
TRBJ2-1 | TRBD2 | TRBV11-3 | 15 | - | TGTGCCAGCAGTTCCGGACTAGCGGGGTACAATGAGCAGTTCTTC | CASSSGLAGYNEQFF
TRBJ1-2 | - | TRBV2 | 15 | - | TGTGCCAGCAGTGAGGGCAGAGCCACCAACTATGGCTACACCTTC | CASSEGRATNYGYTF
TRBJ2-5 | TRBD2 | TRBV5-1 | 15 | - | TGCGCCAGCAGCAGTAGCGGGGGGGGCCAAGAGACCCAGTACTTC | CASSSSGGGQETQYF